This T cell receptor (beta chain) was found in a study of blood T cells in healthy people across ages. Study-level findings and limits: Diversity of TCR beta per million T cells declined in a roughly linear way with age.

Collection of 8.5 to 10 milliliters of peripheral blood was performed for each donor. In regard to this clonotype: The antigen is not known.

It was with a sample-barcoded 5' primer and a J-beta primer mix that a second PCR of roughly 7 to 11 cycles was run. TCRdb reanalysed the 5' RACE reads using MiXCR and keeps one entry per CDR3 protein. The data show about 800,000 distinct CDR3 sequences, roughly 25% seen once. The V gene's germline CDR1 is MDHEN and CDR2 SYDVKM. Trimming removed 6 bases from V and 4 bases from J, with 7 bases in between. There are 12 residues in the CDR3. These data were likewise used in another study, on T cells of mothers and their children. That investigation notes: In unrelated and related pairs, TCR recombination output is shaped in a similar way by thymic selection. Mothers and children who were related shared slightly more overlap than unrelated pairs, but not significantly more.

The clonotype was recovered from a boy under 18 in good health. The J gene is TRBJ1-5, the V gene TRBV28; no reliable D call. Specimen: blood. The CDR3 spells CASSSINQPQHF. The CDR3 region has the DNA TGTGCCAGCAGCTCAATAAATCAGCCCCAGCATTTT.